A single sample is the source of the 20 T cell receptor beta chains below, sequenced in a study of Ad26.COV2.S vaccination and SARS-CoV-2 variants. The treatment denotes: 15 to 20 received Ad26.COV2.S at low or high dose, single or two shots; about 5 received placebo; per-sample allocation not given. Samples were taken on day 63 after the first vaccine or placebo injection. Assay: immunoSEQ multiplex PCR; the TCRdb copy retains only in-frame clones and omits some. The sample lists approximately 460,000 clones, roughly nine tenths occurring once. The sample was peripheral blood, taken in a trial of Ad26.COV2.S vaccine versus placebo. These receptors were collected from a person aged 18-65 years who received the Ad26.COV2.S COVID-19 vaccine or a placebo.

This clone showed up just once. This sequence joins TRBV12-3 or TRBV12-4 and TRBJ2-2; D unresolved. This CDR3 has 13 residues. Trimming removed 6 bases at V and 2 bases at J, with 7 bases between. The CDR3 DNA reads TGTGCCAGCAGCCAGCATAACACCGGGGAGCTGTTTTTT. Protein product: CASSQHNTGELFF.

To note about this clone: Germline is not matched at one junction end, which may reflect a read error. V gene TRBV5-5 combines with J gene TRBJ2-7; 8 bases fit TRBD1. Germline CDR1 is SGHKS and CDR2 is YYEKEE (reference sequence). This CDR3 has 13 residues. CDR3 nucleotides: TGTGCCAGCAGCTTTGAACCGGACAGGGAACAGGACTTC. It is translated as CASSFEPDREQDF.

This clone showed up just once. DNA for the CDR3: TGTGCCAGCAGCCCCCGGGGGGCCTACGAGCAGTACTTC. It encodes CASSPRGAYEQYF. The V and J genes are TRBV11-1 and TRBJ2-7, with TRBD2 matching 7 bases. Germline V lookup: CDR1 SGHAT, CDR2 FQDESV (reference sequence). The CDR3 covers 13 residues. V gave up 5 bases and J gave up 2 bases; unmatched junction bases: 3.

The chain couples TRBV5-5 to TRBJ2-1; D not certain. CDR1 and CDR2 (germline): SGHKS, YYEKEE (reference sequence). The CDR3 is 13 residues long. Trimming removed 2 bases from V and 4 bases from J, with 7 bases in between. The CDR3 is CASSFQDYNEQFF. DNA of the CDR3: TGTGCCAGCAGCTTCCAGGATTACAATGAGCAGTTCTTC.

The chain has TRBV19 and TRBJ1-4; D is perhaps TRBD1 (5 bases). Germline lookup yields CDR1 LNHDA and CDR2 SQIVND (reference sequence). V was trimmed by 3 bases and J by 5 bases, leaving 13 bases between them. This CDR3 spans 15 amino acids. CDR3 in DNA: TGTGCCAGTAGTATCTGGAGGGACTTAAATGAAAAACTGTTTTTT. Translation gives CASSIWRDLNEKLFF.

DNA of the CDR3: TGTGCCAGCAGCATGACGGACAGGGAATGGGGCTACACCTTC. Amino acids: CASSMTDREWGYTF. The chain joins TRBV6-2 or TRBV6-3 to TRBJ1-2, with 8 bases lining up with TRBD1. The germline V gene has CDR1 MNHEY and CDR2 SVGEGT. Trimming took 6 bases from V and 8 from J; bases not matched to a gene: 11. The CDR3 is made up of 14 amino acids.

The gene calls are TRBV4-3 and TRBJ1-6; tentative D call: TRBD1 (5 bases). V was shortened by 2 bases and J by 14 bases, with 19 bases between the two germline ends. This CDR3 contains 15 residues. Germline V gives CDR1 LGHNA, CDR2 YSLEER. The CDR3 coding sequence is TGCGCCAGCAGCCAAAGCGCAGGGAACGTTTTTACCCTCCACTTT. Translation: CASSQSAGNVFTLHF.

This sequence joins TRBV6-6 and TRBJ1-5; TRBD1 agrees at 8 bases. CDR3 length: 15 residues. The ends lost 2 bases at V and 3 bases at J; junction bases unmatched: 3. Germline CDR1 and CDR2: MNHNY and SVGAGI (reference sequence). The CDR3 spells CASSYGQGSNQPQHF. In nucleotides, the CDR3 is TGTGCCAGCAGTTACGGACAGGGTTCCAATCAGCCCCAGCATTTT.

The rearrangement links TRBV19 to TRBJ2-1; either TRBD1 or TRBD2 may fit D (5 bases each). Germline V lookup: CDR1 LNHDA, CDR2 SQIVND (reference sequence). This CDR3 comprises 17 residues. Trimming cost V 7 bases and J 4 bases, with 23 bases left between them. The CDR3 loop reads CASTQGRGRTNYNEQFF. CDR3 DNA: TGTGCCAGTACCCAAGGACGGGGCAGAACTAATTACAATGAGCAGTTCTTC.

J is TRBJ2-1 and V is TRBV7-9, with TRBD2 matching 12 bases. The length of the CDR3 is 15 residues. V dropped 8 bases and J dropped 5; count of bases not matched to a gene: 7. Germline V lookup: CDR1 SEHNR, CDR2 FQNEAQ (reference sequence). Here the CDR3 reads CASASLAGGNNEQFF. CDR3 DNA: TGTGCCAGCGCCTCACTAGCGGGAGGCAACAATGAGCAGTTCTTC.

This chain joins TRBV2 and TRBJ2-7, with 7 bases fitting TRBD1. The CDR3 has 15 amino acids. Germline V gives CDR1 SNHLY, CDR2 FYNNEI. V was pared by 5 bases and J by 6 bases, with 13 bases of the junction left unmatched. CDR3 DNA: TGTGCCAGCAGTTCGATTAGGACAGGCGCCGCCGAGCAGTACTTC. Its translation is CASSSIRTGAAEQYF.

The chain couples TRBV7-9 to TRBJ2-7; D perhaps matches TRBD1 (6 bases). The CDR3 is made up of 14 amino acids. CDR1 is SEHNR, CDR2 FQNEAQ, per germline (reference sequence). Trimming pared 3 bases from V and 1 base from J, leaving 10 bases between. The CDR3 nucleotides read TGTGCCAGCAGCTTGGTTGGACAGTCCTACGAGCAGTACTTC. This encodes CASSLVGQSYEQYF.

This sequence joins TRBV6-5 and TRBJ2-7; the D is unclear. Trimming left V 2 bases short and J 5 bases short, with 10 bases between. The germline V gene has CDR1 MNHEY and CDR2 SVGAGI. The CDR3 runs 13 residues. The CDR3 sequence is CASSYRYRDEQYF. CDR3 DNA: TGTGCCAGCAGTTACAGGTACCGCGACGAGCAGTACTTC.

This rearrangement joins TRBV7-2 to TRBJ2-3, with D possibly TRBD2 on 5 matching bases. V was pared by 8 bases and J by 0 bases, with 15 bases between. The CDR3 has 15 amino acids. CDR1 and CDR2 (germline): SGHTA, FQGNSA. DNA of the CDR3: TGTGCCAGCGGCTCCGGGATTTCTAGCACAGATACGCAGTATTTT. Its translation: CASGSGISSTDTQYF.

This CDR3 reads CASSDSNTEAFF. DNA for the CDR3: TGCGCCAGCAGTGATTCGAACACTGAAGCTTTCTTT. V and J are TRBV10-2 and TRBJ1-1; D remains unclear. The V gene's germline CDR1 is WSHSY and CDR2 SAAADI. The CDR3 contains 12 residues. V was shortened by 3 bases and J by 1 base, with 3 bases between the two germline ends.

In DNA form, the CDR3 reads TGTGCCAGCAGCTTAGCGGGCCACCCGACAGGGGGAAGCTATGGCTACACCTTC. It yields the protein CASSLAGHPTGGSYGYTF. The chain is built from TRBV7-2 and TRBJ1-2; TRBD1 matches 9 bases. Germline trimming cut 0 bases from V and 4 bases from J; bases unmatched to any gene: 12. CDR3 size: 18 residues. The germline CDR1 and CDR2 sequences are SGHTA and FQGNSA.

This chain connects TRBV27 to TRBJ2-1; the D gene is possibly TRBD1 (5 bases). V was shortened by 10 bases and J by 0 bases, with 19 bases between the two germline ends. The CDR3 is made up of 16 amino acids. CDR1 and CDR2 from the germline V gene are MNHEY and SMNVEV (reference sequence). CDR3 nucleotides: TGTGCCACCCCGAAACTCAGGGTGGGCTCCTACAATGAGCAGTTCTTC. Translating gives CATPKLRVGSYNEQFF.

The chain employs TRBV30 and TRBJ1-1; maybe TRBD1 (5 bases). The germline V gene encodes CDR1 GTSNPN and CDR2 SVGIG (reference sequence). V was clipped by 2 bases and J by 7 bases, with 8 bases between them. The CDR3 runs to 11 residues. The chain's CDR3 is CAWSRQIEAFF. CDR3 sequence (DNA): TGTGCCTGGAGTAGACAGATTGAAGCTTTCTTT.

The genes are TRBV5-1 and TRBJ2-7; TRBD2 matches 14 bases. J lost 5 bases, V lost 3 bases, and 10 bases had no gene match. Germline CDR1 reads SGHRS; CDR2 reads YFSETQ. The CDR3 length is 17 residues. Here the CDR3 reads CASSSARLAGGLDEQYF. The CDR3 nucleotides are TGCGCCAGCAGCTCCGCCCGACTAGCGGGAGGGCTTGACGAGCAGTACTTC.

The chain is built from TRBV5-4 and TRBJ1-1; D is ambiguous. V dropped 0 bases and J dropped 2 bases, with 11 bases sitting between them. Germline-derived CDR1 and CDR2 are SGHNT and YYREEE (reference sequence). The length of the CDR3 is 15 residues. The CDR3 protein is CASSLVPGRNTEAFF. CDR3 DNA: TGTGCCAGCAGCTTGGTTCCGGGTCGCAACACTGAAGCTTTCTTT.